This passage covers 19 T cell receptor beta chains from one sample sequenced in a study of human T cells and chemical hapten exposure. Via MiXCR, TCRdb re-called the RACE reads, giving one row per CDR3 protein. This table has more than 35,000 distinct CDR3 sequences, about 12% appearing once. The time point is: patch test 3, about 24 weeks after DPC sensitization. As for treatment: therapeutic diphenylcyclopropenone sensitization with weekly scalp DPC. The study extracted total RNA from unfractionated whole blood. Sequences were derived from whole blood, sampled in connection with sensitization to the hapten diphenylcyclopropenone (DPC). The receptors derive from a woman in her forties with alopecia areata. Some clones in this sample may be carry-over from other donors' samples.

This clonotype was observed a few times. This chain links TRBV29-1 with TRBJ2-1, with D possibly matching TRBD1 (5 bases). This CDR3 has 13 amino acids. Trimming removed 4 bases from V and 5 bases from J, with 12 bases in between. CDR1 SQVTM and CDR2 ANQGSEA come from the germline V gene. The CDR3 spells CSVVGDRDNEQFF. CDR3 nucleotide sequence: TGCAGCGTTGTAGGAGACAGAGACAATGAGCAGTTCTTC.

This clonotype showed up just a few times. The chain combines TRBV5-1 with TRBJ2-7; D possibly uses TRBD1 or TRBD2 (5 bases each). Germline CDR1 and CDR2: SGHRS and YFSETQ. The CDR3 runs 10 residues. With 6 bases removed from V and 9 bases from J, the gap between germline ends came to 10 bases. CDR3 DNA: TGCGCCAGCACCCCGGGACCGCAGTACTTC. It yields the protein CASTPGPQYF.

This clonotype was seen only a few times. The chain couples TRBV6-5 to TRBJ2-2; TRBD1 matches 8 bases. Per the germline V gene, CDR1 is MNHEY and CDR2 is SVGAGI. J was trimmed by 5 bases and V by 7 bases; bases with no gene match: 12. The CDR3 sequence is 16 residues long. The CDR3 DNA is TGTGCCAGCACCCCCGGTCCGACAGGGGTAACCGGGGAGCTGTTTTTT. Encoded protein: CASTPGPTGVTGELFF.

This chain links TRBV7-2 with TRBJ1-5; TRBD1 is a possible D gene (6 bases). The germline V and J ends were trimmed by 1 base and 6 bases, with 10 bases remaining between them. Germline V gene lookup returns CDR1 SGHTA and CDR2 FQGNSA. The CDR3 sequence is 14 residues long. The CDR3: CASSLDGRGQPQHF. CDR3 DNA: TGTGCCAGCAGCTTAGACGGCAGGGGTCAGCCCCAGCATTTT.

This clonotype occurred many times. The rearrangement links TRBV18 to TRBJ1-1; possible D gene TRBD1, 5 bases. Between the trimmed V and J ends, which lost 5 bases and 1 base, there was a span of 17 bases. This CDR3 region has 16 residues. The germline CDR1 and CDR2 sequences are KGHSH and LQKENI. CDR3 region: CASSTSGLPGNTEAFF. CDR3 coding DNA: TGTGCCAGCTCAACCTCAGGGCTCCCGGGGAACACTGAAGCTTTCTTT. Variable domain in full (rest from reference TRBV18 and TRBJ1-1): NAGVMQNPRHLVRRRGQEARLRCSPMKGHSHVYWYRQLPEEGLKFMVYLQKENIIDESGMPKERFSAEFPKEGPSILRIQQVVRGDSAAYFCASSTSGLPGNTEAFFGQGTRLTVV.

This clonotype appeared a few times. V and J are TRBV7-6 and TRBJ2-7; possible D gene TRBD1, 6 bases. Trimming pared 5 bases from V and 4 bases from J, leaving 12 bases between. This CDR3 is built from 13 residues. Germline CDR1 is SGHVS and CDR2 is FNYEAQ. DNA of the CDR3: TGTGCCAGCAGCCCCCGGGACATTTACGAGCAGTACTTC. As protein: CASSPRDIYEQYF. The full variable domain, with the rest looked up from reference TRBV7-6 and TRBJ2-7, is GAGVSQSPRYKVTKRGQDVALRCDPISGHVSLYWYRQALGQGPEFLTYFNYEAQQDKSGLPNDRFSAERPEGSISTLTIQRTEQRDSAMYRCASSPRDIYEQYFGPGTRLTVT.

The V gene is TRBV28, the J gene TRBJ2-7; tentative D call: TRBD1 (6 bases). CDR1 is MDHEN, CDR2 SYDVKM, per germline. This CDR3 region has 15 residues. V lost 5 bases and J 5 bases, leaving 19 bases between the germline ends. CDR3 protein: CASSVSQGVPHEQYF. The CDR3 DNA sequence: TGTGCCAGCAGTGTCTCACAGGGAGTCCCCCACGAGCAGTACTTC.

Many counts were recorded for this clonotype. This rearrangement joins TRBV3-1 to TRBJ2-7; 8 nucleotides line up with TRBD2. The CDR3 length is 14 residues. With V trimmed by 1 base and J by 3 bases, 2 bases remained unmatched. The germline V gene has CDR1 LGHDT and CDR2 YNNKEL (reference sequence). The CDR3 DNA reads TGTGCCAGCAGCCAAGGTACTAGCGGCTACGAGCAGTACTTC. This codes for CASSQGTSGYEQYF.

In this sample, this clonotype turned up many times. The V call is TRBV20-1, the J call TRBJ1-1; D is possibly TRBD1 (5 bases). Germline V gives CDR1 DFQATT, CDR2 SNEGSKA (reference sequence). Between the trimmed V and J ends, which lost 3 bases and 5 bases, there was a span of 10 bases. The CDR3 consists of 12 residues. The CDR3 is CSASTWGTEAFF. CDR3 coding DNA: TGCAGTGCTAGTACCTGGGGGACTGAAGCTTTCTTT.

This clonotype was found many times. The CDR3 nucleotides are TGCAGCGTTGTATCTAATGCGAACACCGGGGAGCTGTTTTTT. Encoded protein: CSVVSNANTGELFF. The chain recombines TRBV29-1 with TRBJ2-2; D is undetermined. CDR3 length: 14 amino acids. Germline lookup yields CDR1 SQVTM and CDR2 ANQGSEA. The germline V and J ends were trimmed by 4 bases and 0 bases, with 9 bases remaining between them.

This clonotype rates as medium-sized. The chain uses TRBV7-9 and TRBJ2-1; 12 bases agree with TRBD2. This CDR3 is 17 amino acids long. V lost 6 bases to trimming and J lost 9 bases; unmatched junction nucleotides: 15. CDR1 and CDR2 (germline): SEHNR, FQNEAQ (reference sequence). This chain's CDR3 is CASRLTSGGPREGEQFF. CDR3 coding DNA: TGTGCCAGCAGGCTCACTAGCGGGGGGCCGCGTGAGGGTGAGCAGTTCTTC.

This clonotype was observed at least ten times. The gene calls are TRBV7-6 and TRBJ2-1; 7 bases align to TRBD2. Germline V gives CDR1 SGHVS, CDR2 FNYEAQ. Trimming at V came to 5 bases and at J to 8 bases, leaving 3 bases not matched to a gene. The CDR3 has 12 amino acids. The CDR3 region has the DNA TGTGCCAGCAGCCTTACTAGCGATGAGCAGTTCTTC. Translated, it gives CASSLTSDEQFF.

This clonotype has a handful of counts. The CDR3 protein is CSAQRSSGVGEQYF. The CDR3 region has the DNA TGCAGTGCTCAAAGATCGAGTGGCGTCGGTGAGCAGTACTTC. The gene calls are TRBV20-1 and TRBJ2-7; D not certain. Per the germline V gene, CDR1 is DFQATT and CDR2 is SNEGSKA (reference sequence). V was cut by 5 bases and J by 7 bases, with 21 bases left in between. This CDR3 spans 14 amino acids.

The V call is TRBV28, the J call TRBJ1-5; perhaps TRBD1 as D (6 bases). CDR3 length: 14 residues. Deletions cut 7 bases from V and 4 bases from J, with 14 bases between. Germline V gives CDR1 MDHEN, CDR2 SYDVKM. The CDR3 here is CASTLGHQNQPQHF. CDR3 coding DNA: TGTGCCAGCACCCTGGGACACCAGAATCAGCCCCAGCATTTT.

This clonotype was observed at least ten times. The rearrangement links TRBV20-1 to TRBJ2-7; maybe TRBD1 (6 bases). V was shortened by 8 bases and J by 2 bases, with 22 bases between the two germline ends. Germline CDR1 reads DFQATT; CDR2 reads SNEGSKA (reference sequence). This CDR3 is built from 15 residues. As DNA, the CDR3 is TGCAGTACCCTGAGTTTGAGGGGGATAACCTACGAGCAGTACTTC. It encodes CSTLSLRGITYEQYF.

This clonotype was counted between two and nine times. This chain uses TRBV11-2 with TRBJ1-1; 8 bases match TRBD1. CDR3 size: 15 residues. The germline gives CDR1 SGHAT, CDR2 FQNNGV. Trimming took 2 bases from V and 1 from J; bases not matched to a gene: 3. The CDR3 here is CASSLQGAKNTEAFF. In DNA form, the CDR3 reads TGTGCCAGCAGCTTACAGGGGGCAAAGAACACTGAAGCTTTCTTT.

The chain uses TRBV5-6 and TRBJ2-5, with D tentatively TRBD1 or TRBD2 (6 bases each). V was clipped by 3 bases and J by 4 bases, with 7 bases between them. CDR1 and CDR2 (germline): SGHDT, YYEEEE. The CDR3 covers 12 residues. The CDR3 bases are TGTGCCAGCAGCTGGGGGGCAGAGACCCAGTACTTC. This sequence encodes CASSWGAETQYF.

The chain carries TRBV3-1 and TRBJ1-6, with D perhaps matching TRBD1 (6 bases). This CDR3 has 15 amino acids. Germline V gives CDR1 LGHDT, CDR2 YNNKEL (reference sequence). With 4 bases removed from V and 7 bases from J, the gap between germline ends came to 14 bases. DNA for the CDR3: TGTGCCAGCAGCCCACGGACAGCGGGGAATTCACCCCTCCACTTT. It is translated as CASSPRTAGNSPLHF.

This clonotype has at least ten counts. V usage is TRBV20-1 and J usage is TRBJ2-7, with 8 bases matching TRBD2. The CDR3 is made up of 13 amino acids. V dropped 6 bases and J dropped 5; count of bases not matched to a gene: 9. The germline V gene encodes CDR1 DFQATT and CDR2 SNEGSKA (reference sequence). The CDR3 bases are TGCAGTGCGGAGAGCGGGAGTAGCGACGAGCAGTACTTC. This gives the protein CSAESGSSDEQYF.